This record concerns one T cell receptor delta chain sequence. There are a few counts of this clone. This receptor's antigen is unknown. Per-nucleotide qualities are absent, and no much larger clonotype sits a single base away. Reading the germline V gene gives CDR1 GEAIGNYY and CDR2 EKD. V and J are trimmed by 0 bases and 0 bases, and the gene matches miss 5 bases of the junction. Taken from cysteine to phenylalanine, the CDR3 has 19 residues. The retained sequence is limited to the CDR3, 57 bases, with the frame set at the first base. The data were produced on an Illumina MiSeq. Public reads were reanalyzed in TCRdb with CATT, and rows carrying the same DNA were merged afterwards. The sample data list a few thousand delta-chain clones, and 1.5% to 2% of these were observed just once. Roughly 9.3% of the sample goes to the ten largest clones. The data stem from a study of gamma-delta chains in newborns, infants, children (dated by TCRdb to between 2017 and 2020). Context from the whole study: According to the study title, microbial exposure causes polyclonal expansion of innate gammadelta T cells right after birth. Right after human newborns were born, the researchers looked at the way microbial exposure shaped their populations of innate gammadelta T cells.

The rearrangement combines TRDV2 with TRDJ3; 9 middle bases align to TRDD3. The TCR comes from a child who was a newborn, infant or young child, either healthy, febrile or measles-vaccinated (not recorded which). Input material: blood. The DNA sequence is given as TGTGCCTGTGACACCGGTGACTGGGGGAACTCCTGGGACACCCGACAGATGTTTTTC. Its translation reads: CACDTGDWGNSWDTRQMFF.